Listed below are T cell receptor beta chains from one sample, sequenced in a study of blood T cell repertoires in COVID-19. Measured with immunoSEQ multiplex PCR; TCRdb has only the in-frame clones, and not every one. The sample contains about 48,000 clones, 80% to 90% of which appear only once. Specimen: peripheral blood. The source is a woman of 80 years or more with COVID-19, enrolled during active disease. CDR3s include the opening cysteine and the closing phenylalanine or tryptophan. A D gene is named only where the DNA matches it firmly. Size values are once, few and many counts, or a class for expanded clones, and some rows have none.

NA,TRBV18,NA,TRBJ2-7,TGTGCCAGCTCACCAGGAGGTGGGTCCGACGAGCAGTACTTC,CASSPGGGSDEQYF
NA,TRBV19,NA,TRBJ2-1,TGTGCCAGTAGTATAGTTGCGCATAGCTCCTACAATGAGCAGTTCTTC,CASSIVAHSSYNEQFF
NA,TRBV5-6,few,TRBJ2-3,TGTGCCAGCACCTCGCTAGCAGGAACGCAGTATTTT,CASTSLAGTQYF
NA,TRBV11-2,NA,TRBJ1-1,TGTGCCAGCAGCTTAGGGACACTTAAGGCTGAAGCTTTCTTT,CASSLGTLKAEAFF
NA,TRBV6-2/TRBV6-3,NA,TRBJ2-1,TGTGCCAGCAGTTACGGGGGAGGAAGATACAATGAGCAGTTCTTC,CASSYGGGRYNEQFF
NA,TRBV9,NA,TRBJ1-5,TGTGCCAGCAGCGTGGGGAGGGGGCAGCCCCAGCATTTT,CASSVGRGQPQHF
TRBD1,TRBV11-1,NA,TRBJ2-5,TGTGCCAGCGCTTTAGGACAGGCGCAAGAGACCCAGTACTTC,CASALGQAQETQYF
TRBD1,TRBV7-9,NA,TRBJ1-2,TGTGCCAGCAGCTTAGGACAGGGAGGAAACTATGGCTACACCTTC,CASSLGQGGNYGYTF
TRBD1,TRBV11-2,NA,TRBJ2-7,TGTGCCAGCAGCTCCTACCTGGGACAGGTTCGCGAGCAGTACTTC,CASSSYLGQVREQYF
NA,TRBV7-2,NA,TRBJ1-2,TGTGCCAGCAGCTCGGCAACAGCTAACTATGGCTACACCTTC,CASSSATANYGYTF
NA,TRBV28,NA,TRBJ1-1,TGTGCCACCCACAGGGTTGGAGCTTTCTTT,CATHRVGAFF
NA,TRBV6-5,NA,TRBJ1-1,TGTGCCAGCAGTTACGAGGTGGGCACTGAAGCTTTCTTT,CASSYEVGTEAFF
TRBD2,TRBV7-2,NA,TRBJ2-7,TGTGCCAGCAGCTTGACAGCGGGAGGTGCTAGGCAGTACTTC,CASSLTAGGARQYF
TRBD1,TRBV5-1,NA,TRBJ2-1,TGCGCCAGCAGGACAGGGTTGGGCAATGAGCAGTTCTTC,CASRTGLGNEQFF
NA,TRBV5-1,NA,TRBJ2-1,TGCGCCAGCAGCTTTGAGGGAAGCGCCTACAATGAGCAGTTCTTC,CASSFEGSAYNEQFF
NA,TRBV7-2,NA,TRBJ1-5,TGTGCCAGCAGCTCAGGACAGCCCAATCAGCCCCAGCATTTT,CASSSGQPNQPQHF